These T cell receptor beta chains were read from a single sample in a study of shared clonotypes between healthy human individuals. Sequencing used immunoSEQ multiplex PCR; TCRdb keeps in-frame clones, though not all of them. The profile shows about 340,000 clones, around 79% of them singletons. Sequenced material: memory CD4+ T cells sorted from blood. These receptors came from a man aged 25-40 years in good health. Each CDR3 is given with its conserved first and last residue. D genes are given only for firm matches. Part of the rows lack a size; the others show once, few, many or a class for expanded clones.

CALGDSYYGYTF TGTGCCCTGGGGGACAGCTACTATGGCTACACCTTC TRBJ1-2 TRBD1 few TRBV19
CASSRLAGDYEQYF TGTGCCAGCAGCCGGCTAGCGGGAGACTACGAGCAGTACTTC TRBJ2-7 TRBD2 - TRBV7-2
CASSQDVIAQLETQYF TGCGCCAGCAGCCAAGATGTAATTGCCCAATTAGAGACCCAGTACTTC TRBJ2-5 - - TRBV4-1
CAIRTGTDTGELFF TGTGCCATCAGGACCGGGACAGACACCGGGGAGCTGTTTTTT TRBJ2-2 TRBD1 - TRBV10-3
CATSTLGSEDYGYTF TGTGCCACCAGCACTCTCGGGAGCGAAGACTATGGCTACACCTTC TRBJ1-2 - - TRBV15
CARPAGPHRRGPSGRASCSYEQYF TGTGCCAGACCGGCGGGACCACACCGGAGGGGGCCTAGCGGGAGGGCCAGTTGCAGCTACGAGCAGTACTTC TRBJ2-7 TRBD2 - TRBV19
CASSLLAGAYEQYF TGTGCCAGCAGTTTATTAGCCGGAGCCTACGAGCAGTACTTC TRBJ2-7 - - TRBV28
CASSVVRGRAEELFF TGTGCCAGCAGCGTAGTGCGGGGCAGAGCAGAAGAGCTGTTTTTT TRBJ2-2 - few TRBV9
CASSLRDSKQYF TGTGCCAGCAGTTTACGGGACAGCAAGCAGTACTTC TRBJ2-7 TRBD1 - TRBV27
CASSQRLAGGGETQYF TGTGCCAGCAGCCAGCGACTAGCGGGAGGCGGGGAGACCCAGTACTTC TRBJ2-5 TRBD2 - TRBV11-2
CASSLGGPNTGELFF TGTGCCAGCAGCTTAGGGGGACCGAACACCGGGGAGCTGTTTTTT TRBJ2-2 - - TRBV11-3
CASSFTTSGYEQYF TGTGCCAGCAGTTTTACGACTAGCGGCTACGAGCAGTACTTC TRBJ2-7 TRBD2 - TRBV28
CASSSTGGQGALNYGYTF TGTGCCAGCAGTTCTACAGGGGGACAGGGAGCCCTTAACTATGGCTACACCTTC TRBJ1-2 TRBD1 - TRBV25-1
CASSPREISTDTQYF TGTGCCAGCAGCCCCCGGGAGATTAGCACAGATACGCAGTATTTT TRBJ2-3 - - TRBV7-8
CASRDRGPPGANVLTF TGTGCCAGTAGGGACAGGGGCCCGCCTGGGGCCAACGTCCTGACTTTC TRBJ2-6 TRBD1 - TRBV19